Described below is a single T cell receptor (beta chain) sequence and its context. The antigen remains undetermined. This sample was included in a study of T cell responses to AZD1222 COVID-19 vaccine. On the study more broadly: Recipients boosted at about 4 weeks or about 12 weeks are pooled. General study points: Spike-specific TCR breadth and depth grew following two AZD1222 doses. Females made up more of the donors, who were largely white British, and clonal diversity may have come out too low.

The table came from immunoSEQ multiplex PCR; TCRdb's copy has only in-frame clones and leaves some out. The profile shows 100,000 to 150,000 clones, more than 85% of them singletons. Germline lookup yields CDR1 SGHRS and CDR2 YFSETQ. The CDR3 contains 14 residues. V was pared by 2 bases and J by 0 bases, with 6 bases between. The clonotype was recovered from an adult in good health. The rearrangement uses TRBV5-1 and TRBJ1-5; D gene ambiguous. The sequenced sample was peripheral blood, obtained on day 0 of AZD1222 vaccination. In DNA form, the CDR3 reads TGCGCCAGCAGCTTCGGAGATAGCAATCAGCCCCAGCATTTT. The encoded protein is CASSFGDSNQPQHF.